This T cell receptor (beta chain) was sequenced during a study of identical twins. General study points: Within twin pairs, the out-of-frame alpha sequences they shared showed excess low generation probability. Conclusions leaned on cross-sectional statistical analysis and did not track the same donors over time.

This clonotype was observed many times. Its antigen remains unknown. Germline CDR1 SGHRS, CDR2 YFSETQ. Trimming removed 3 bases at V and 1 base at J, with 13 bases between. The length of the CDR3 is 15 residues. Healthy Caucasians provided all donations. TCRdb recomputed calls from the 5' RACE reads with MiXCR, one row per CDR3 protein. Altogether around 100,000 distinct CDR3 sequences are present, about 6.1% being singletons, with the ten largest covering approximately 12%. The sequenced material came from memory T cells sorted from blood. This chain connects TRBV5-1 to TRBJ1-1; TRBD1 might be the D (5 bases). The TCR originated in a woman aged 50 to 65 in good health. The CDR3 reads CASSWGRTGNTEAFF. The CDR3 nucleotides are TGCGCCAGCAGCTGGGGACGGACTGGGAACACTGAAGCTTTCTTT.